This T cell receptor (beta chain) emerged from a study of human T cells and chemical hapten exposure. Overall study context: Small volume differences among pooled libraries mainly caused per-sample TCR yield variation.

This clonotype showed up many times. As yet, its antigen is unknown. General study points: Sensitizing to DPC left TCRs with a frequency above 1 in 1000 unaltered.

It was unfractionated whole blood from which total RNA was extracted. Original processing notes: Counts of TCRs in each sample centred on a median of around 92,000 and extended from approximately 20,000 to 700,000. TCRdb fed the 5' RACE reads into MiXCR, producing one record per CDR3 protein. The authors' filters were not applied to this entry. The sample carries some 150,000 distinct CDR3 sequences, roughly 4% recorded once. This clonotype was obtained from a female donor in good health.

The CDR3 DNA is TGTGCCAGCAGCTCCCGGGTCAGCATGCCTGAAGCTTTCTTT. Its translation: CASSSRVSMPEAFF. This chain uses TRBV5-4 with TRBJ1-1; D uncertain. Per the germline V gene, CDR1 is SGHNT and CDR2 is YYREEE (reference sequence). V was clipped by 3 bases and J by 6 bases, with 15 bases between them. This CDR3 is 14 amino acids long.